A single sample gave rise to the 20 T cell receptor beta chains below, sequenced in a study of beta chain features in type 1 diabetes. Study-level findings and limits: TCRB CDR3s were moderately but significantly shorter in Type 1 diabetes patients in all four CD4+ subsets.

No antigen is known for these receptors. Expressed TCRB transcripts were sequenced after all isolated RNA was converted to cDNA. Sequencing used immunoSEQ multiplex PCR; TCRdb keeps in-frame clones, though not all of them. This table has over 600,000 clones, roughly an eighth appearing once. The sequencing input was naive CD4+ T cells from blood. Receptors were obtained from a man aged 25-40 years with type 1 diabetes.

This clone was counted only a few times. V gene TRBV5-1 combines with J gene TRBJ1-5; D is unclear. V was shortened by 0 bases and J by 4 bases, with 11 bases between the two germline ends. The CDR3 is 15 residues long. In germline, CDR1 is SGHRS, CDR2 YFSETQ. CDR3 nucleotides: TGCGCCAGCAGCTTGGAACATGGCAGAAATCAGCCCCAGCATTTT. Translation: CASSLEHGRNQPQHF.

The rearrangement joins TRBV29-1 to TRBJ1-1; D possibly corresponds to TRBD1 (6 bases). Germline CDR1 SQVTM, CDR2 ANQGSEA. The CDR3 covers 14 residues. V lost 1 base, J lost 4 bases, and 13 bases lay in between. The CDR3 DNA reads TGCAGCGTTGAAGTTTTACAGGGAGGCACTGAAGCTTTCTTT. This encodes CSVEVLQGGTEAFF.

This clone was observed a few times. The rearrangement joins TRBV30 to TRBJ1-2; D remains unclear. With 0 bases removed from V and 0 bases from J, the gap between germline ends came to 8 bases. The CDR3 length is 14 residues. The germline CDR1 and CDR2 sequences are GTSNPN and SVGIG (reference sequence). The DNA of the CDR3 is TGTGCCTGGAGTGTACGCAGGTCTAACTATGGCTACACCTTC. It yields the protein CAWSVRRSNYGYTF. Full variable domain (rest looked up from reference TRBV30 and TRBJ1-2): SQTIHQWPATLVQPVGSPLSLECTVEGTSNPNLYWYRQAAGRGLQLLFYSVGIGQISSEVPQNLSASRPQDRQFILSSKKLLLSDSGFYLCAWSVRRSNYGYTFGSGTRLTVV.

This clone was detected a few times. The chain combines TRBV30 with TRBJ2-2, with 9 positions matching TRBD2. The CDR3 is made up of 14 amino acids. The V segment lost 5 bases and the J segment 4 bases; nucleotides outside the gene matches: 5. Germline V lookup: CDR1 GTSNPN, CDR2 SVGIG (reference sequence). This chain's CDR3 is CAWLGSGGTGELFF. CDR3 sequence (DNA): TGTGCCTGGCTGGGTAGCGGGGGCACCGGGGAGCTGTTTTTT.

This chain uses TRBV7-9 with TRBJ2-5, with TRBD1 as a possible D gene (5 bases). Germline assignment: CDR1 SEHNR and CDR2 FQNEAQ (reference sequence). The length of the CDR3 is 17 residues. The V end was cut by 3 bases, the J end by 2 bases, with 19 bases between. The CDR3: CASSFKVLSDTQETQYF. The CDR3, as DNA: TGTGCCAGCAGCTTTAAAGTCTTGTCGGACACACAAGAGACCCAGTACTTC.

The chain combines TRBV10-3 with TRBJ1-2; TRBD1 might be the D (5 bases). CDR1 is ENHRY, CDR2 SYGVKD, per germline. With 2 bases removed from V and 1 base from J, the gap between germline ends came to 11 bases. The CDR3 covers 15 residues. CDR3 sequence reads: CAISEGRGGNYGYTF. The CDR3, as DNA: TGTGCCATCAGTGAGGGAAGGGGAGGTAACTATGGCTACACCTTC.

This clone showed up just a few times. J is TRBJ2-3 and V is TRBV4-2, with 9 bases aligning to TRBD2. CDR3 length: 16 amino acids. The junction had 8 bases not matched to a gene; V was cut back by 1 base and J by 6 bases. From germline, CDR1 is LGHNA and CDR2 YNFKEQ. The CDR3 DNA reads TGTGCCAGCAGCCAAGTGCCCAGCGGGGGGAGGGATACGCAGTATTTT. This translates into CASSQVPSGGRDTQYF.

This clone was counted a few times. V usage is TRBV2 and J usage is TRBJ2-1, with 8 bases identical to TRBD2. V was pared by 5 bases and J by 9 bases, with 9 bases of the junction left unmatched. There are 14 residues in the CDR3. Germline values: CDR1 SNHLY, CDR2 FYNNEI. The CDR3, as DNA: TGTGCCAGCAGTTCTGGACTAGCCCTGAGTGAGCAGTTCTTC. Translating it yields CASSSGLALSEQFF.

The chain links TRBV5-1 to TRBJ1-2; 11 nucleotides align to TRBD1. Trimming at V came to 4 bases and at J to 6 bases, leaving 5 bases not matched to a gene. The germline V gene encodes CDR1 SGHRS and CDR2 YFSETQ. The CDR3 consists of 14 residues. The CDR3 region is CASSLGQGGDGYTF. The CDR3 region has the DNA TGCGCCAGCAGCCTGGGACAGGGGGGCGATGGCTACACCTTC.

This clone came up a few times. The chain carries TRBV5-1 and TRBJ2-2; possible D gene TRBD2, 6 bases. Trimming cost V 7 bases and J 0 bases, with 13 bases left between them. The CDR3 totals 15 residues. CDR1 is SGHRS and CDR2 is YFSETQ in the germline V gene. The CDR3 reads CASVGGAANTGELFF. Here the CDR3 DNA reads TGCGCCAGCGTCGGAGGGGCGGCGAACACCGGGGAGCTGTTTTTT.

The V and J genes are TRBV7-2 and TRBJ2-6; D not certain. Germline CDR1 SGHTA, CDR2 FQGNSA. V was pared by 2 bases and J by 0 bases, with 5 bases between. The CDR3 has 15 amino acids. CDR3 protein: CASSLFDSGANVLTF. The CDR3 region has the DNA TGTGCCAGCAGCTTATTTGACTCTGGGGCCAACGTCCTGACTTTC.

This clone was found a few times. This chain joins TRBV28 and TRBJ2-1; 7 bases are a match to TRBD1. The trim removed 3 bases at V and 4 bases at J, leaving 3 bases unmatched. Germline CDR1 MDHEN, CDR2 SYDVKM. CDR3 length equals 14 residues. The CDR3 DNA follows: TGTGCCAGCAGTTTTAGGGGGCTATACAATGAGCAGTTCTTC. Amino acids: CASSFRGLYNEQFF.

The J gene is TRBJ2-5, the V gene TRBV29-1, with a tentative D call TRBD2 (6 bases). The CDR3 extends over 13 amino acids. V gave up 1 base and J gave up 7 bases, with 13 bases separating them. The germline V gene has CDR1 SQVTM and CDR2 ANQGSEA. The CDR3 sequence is CSVEVRRGSTQYF. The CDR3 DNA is TGCAGCGTTGAAGTACGGAGGGGTTCGACCCAGTACTTC.

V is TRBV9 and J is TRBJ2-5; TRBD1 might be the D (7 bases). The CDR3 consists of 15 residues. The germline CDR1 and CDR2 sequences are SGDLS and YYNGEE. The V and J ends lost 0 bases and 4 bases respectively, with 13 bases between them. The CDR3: CASSVAGQGGETQYF. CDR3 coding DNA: TGTGCCAGCAGCGTAGCTGGGCAGGGGGGAGAGACCCAGTACTTC.

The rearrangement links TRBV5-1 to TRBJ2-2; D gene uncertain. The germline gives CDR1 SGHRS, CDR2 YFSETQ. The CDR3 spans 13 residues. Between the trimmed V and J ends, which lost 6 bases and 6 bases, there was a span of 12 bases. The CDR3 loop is CASTPHGPGELFF. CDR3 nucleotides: TGCGCCAGCACGCCCCATGGTCCCGGGGAGCTGTTTTTT.

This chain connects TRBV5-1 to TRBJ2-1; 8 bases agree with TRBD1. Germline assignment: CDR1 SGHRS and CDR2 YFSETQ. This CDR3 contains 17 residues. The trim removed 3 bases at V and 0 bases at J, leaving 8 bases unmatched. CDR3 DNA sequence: TGCGCCAGCAGCTCAGGACCAACAGGGGGCTCCTACAATGAGCAGTTCTTC. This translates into CASSSGPTGGSYNEQFF.

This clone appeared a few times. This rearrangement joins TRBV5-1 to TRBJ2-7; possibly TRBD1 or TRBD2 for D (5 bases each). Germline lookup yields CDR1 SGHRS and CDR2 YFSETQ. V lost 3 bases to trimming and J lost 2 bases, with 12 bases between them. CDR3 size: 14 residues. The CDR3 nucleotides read TGCGCCAGCAGCTCGGGGACGGGCGCCTACGAGCAGTACTTC. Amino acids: CASSSGTGAYEQYF.

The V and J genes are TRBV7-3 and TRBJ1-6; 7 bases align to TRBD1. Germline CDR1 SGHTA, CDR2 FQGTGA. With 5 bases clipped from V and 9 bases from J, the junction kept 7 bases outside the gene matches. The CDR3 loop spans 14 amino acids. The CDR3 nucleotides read TGTGCCAGCAGCCCGGACAGGATCGGTTCACCCCTCCACTTT. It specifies CASSPDRIGSPLHF.

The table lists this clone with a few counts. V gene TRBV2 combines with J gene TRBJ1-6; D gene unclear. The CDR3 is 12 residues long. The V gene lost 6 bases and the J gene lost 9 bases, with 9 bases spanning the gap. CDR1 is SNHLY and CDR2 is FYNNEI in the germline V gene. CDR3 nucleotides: TGTGCCAGCAGCATGACACTTTCACCCCTCCACTTT. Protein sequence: CASSMTLSPLHF.

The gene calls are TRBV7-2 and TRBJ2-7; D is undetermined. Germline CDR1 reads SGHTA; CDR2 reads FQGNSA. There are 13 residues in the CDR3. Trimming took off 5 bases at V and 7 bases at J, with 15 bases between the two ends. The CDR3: CASSPWSAPEQYF. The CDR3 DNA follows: TGTGCCAGCAGCCCTTGGAGTGCTCCAGAGCAGTACTTC.